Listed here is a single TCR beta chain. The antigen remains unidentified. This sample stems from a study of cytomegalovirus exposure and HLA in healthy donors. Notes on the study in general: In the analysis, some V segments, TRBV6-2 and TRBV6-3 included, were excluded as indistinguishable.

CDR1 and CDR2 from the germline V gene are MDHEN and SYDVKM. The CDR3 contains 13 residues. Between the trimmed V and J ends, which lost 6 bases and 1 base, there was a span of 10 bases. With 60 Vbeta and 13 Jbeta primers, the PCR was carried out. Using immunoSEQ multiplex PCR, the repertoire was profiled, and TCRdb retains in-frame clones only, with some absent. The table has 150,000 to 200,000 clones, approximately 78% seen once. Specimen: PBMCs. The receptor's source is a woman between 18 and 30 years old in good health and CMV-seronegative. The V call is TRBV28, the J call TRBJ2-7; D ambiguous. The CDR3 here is CASSRAGSYEQYF. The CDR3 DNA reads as TGTGCCAGCAGCAGAGCAGGATCCTACGAGCAGTACTTC.